Shown below are 26 T cell receptor beta chains from a single sample sequenced in a study of patients and donors after allogeneic stem cell transplantation. TCRdb fed the RT-PCR reads into MiXCR, producing one record per CDR3 protein. The data hold 150,000 to 200,000 distinct CDR3 sequences, with more than 20% observed a single time. Sequencing input: blood, either unsorted or a sorted T cell fraction (not recorded which). Receptors were obtained from a human donor who was either an allogeneic HSCT recipient or a stem cell or donor lymphocyte infusion donor (not recorded which). It is not recorded whose cells these are; they may come from a transplant donor.

The V gene is TRBV29-1, the J gene TRBJ2-4; no clear D gene. The CDR3 sequence is 13 residues long. V dropped 4 bases and J dropped 0 bases, with 7 bases sitting between them. The V gene's germline CDR1 is SQVTM and CDR2 ANQGSEA. CDR3 in DNA: TGCAGCGTTGTATGGGGAGCCAAAAACATTCAGTACTTC. This encodes CSVVWGAKNIQYF.

The CDR3 sequence is CSARPDIGEQYF. The CDR3 coding sequence is TGCAGTGCCCGGCCCGACATTGGCGAGCAGTACTTC. This sequence joins TRBV20-1 and TRBJ2-7; D is undetermined. Germline loops: CDR1 DFQATT, CDR2 SNEGSKA (reference sequence). The CDR3 is 12 amino acids. The V end lost 6 bases, the J end lost 6 bases, and 15 bases lay between the germline ends.

V usage is TRBV6-1 and J usage is TRBJ1-5; TRBD1 aligns across 7 bases. The CDR3 spans 14 residues. With V trimmed by 5 bases and J by 2 bases, 3 bases remained unmatched. Germline loops: CDR1 MNHNS, CDR2 SASEGT. CDR3 residues: CASSYDRGNQPQHF. CDR3 sequence (DNA): TGTGCCAGCAGTTACGACAGGGGCAATCAGCCCCAGCATTTT.

The chain combines TRBV7-9 with TRBJ2-7; weak D call: TRBD2 (5 bases). Germline CDR1 and CDR2: SEHNR and FQNEAQ (reference sequence). With 4 bases removed from V and 3 bases from J, the gap between germline ends came to 13 bases. The CDR3 contains 14 residues. CDR3 sequence: CASSSDWVDYEQYF. The CDR3 nucleotides are TGTGCCAGCAGCTCGGACTGGGTGGACTACGAGCAGTACTTC. The full variable domain, with the rest looked up from reference TRBV7-9 and TRBJ2-7, is DTGVSQNPRHKITKRGQNVTFRCDPISEHNRLYWYRQTLGQGPEFLTYFQNEAQLEKSRLLSDRFSAERPKGSFSTLEIQRTEQGDSAMYLCASSSDWVDYEQYFGPGTRLTVT.

The chain couples TRBV12-3 or TRBV12-4 to TRBJ2-3, with D possibly matching TRBD2 (6 bases). CDR3 length: 12 residues. V lost 5 bases to trimming and J lost 5 bases, with 8 bases between them. CDR3 nucleotides: TGTGCCAGCAGTGCGGGACTAGATACGCAGTATTTT. This encodes CASSAGLDTQYF.

The rearrangement joins TRBV10-3 to TRBJ1-4; D unresolved. Germline values: CDR1 ENHRY, CDR2 SYGVKD. The CDR3 covers 13 residues. Trimming shortened V by 2 bases and J by 5 bases, and 6 bases separated the two germline ends. CDR3 DNA sequence: TGTGCCATCAGTGAGGGTGCAAATGAAAAACTGTTTTTT. Its translation: CAISEGANEKLFF.

This sequence joins TRBV6-6 and TRBJ1-5, with no clear D. Germline CDR1 is MNHNY and CDR2 is SVGAGI (reference sequence). The CDR3 runs 18 residues. Trimming pared 4 bases from V and 0 bases from J, leaving 19 bases between. The CDR3 coding sequence is TGTGCCAGCAGTTCTGGGCAGACTCTGGCGTATAGCAATCAGCCCCAGCATTTT. It translates to CASSSGQTLAYSNQPQHF.

This clonotype has more than one count but fewer than ten. The V and J genes are TRBV7-9 and TRBJ2-3, with 7 positions matching TRBD1. The CDR3 runs 16 residues. Trimming cost V 4 bases and J 2 bases; bases outside gene matches: 9. Germline CDR1 and CDR2: SEHNR and FQNEAQ (reference sequence). DNA of the CDR3: TGTGCCAGCAGCTCAGGGGACAGTTATCTCACAGATACGCAGTATTTT. It yields the protein CASSSGDSYLTDTQYF.

This rearrangement joins TRBV5-6 to TRBJ2-5; 8 positions agree with TRBD2. The CDR3 totals 13 residues. Unmatched junction bases numbered 2, after V lost 2 bases and J lost 5 bases. Germline V gene sequence: CDR1 SGHDT, CDR2 YYEEEE. CDR3 DNA: TGTGCCAGCAGCTTAGCGGGAGTCGAGACCCAGTACTTC. Protein: CASSLAGVETQYF. Full variable domain (outside the CDR3, taken from reference TRBV5-6 and TRBJ2-5): DAGVTQSPTHLIKTRGQQVTLRCSPKSGHDTVSWYQQALGQGPQFIFQYYEEEERQRGNFPDRFSGHQFPNYSSELNVNALLLGDSALYLCASSLAGVETQYFGPGTRLLVL.

The J gene is TRBJ2-7, the V gene TRBV10-3; TRBD2 matches 13 bases. The CDR3 contains 14 residues. The V segment lost 6 bases and the J segment 3 bases; nucleotides outside the gene matches: 2. Germline assignment: CDR1 ENHRY and CDR2 SYGVKD. The CDR3 bases are TGTGCCATCAGGGGGACTAGCGGGAACTACGAGCAGTACTTC. Its translation: CAIRGTSGNYEQYF.

This clonotype was picked up a small number of times. This chain links TRBV10-3 with TRBJ1-2; D unresolved. The CDR3 is 14 residues long. Trimming pared 2 bases from V and 2 bases from J, leaving 9 bases between. The germline CDR1 and CDR2 sequences are ENHRY and SYGVKD. CDR3 coding DNA: TGTGCCATCAGTGAGAAACGCGAGAACTATGGCTACACCTTC. This codes for CAISEKRENYGYTF.

This sequence joins TRBV7-3 and TRBJ2-1; 9 bases are shared with TRBD2. The CDR3 length is 14 residues. The J segment lost 11 bases and the V segment lost 5 bases, leaving 10 bases of the junction unmatched. CDR1 and CDR2 from the germline V gene are SGHTA and FQGTGA. The CDR3 DNA sequence: TGTGCCAGCAGCGTGACTAGCGGCTATAATAAGCAGTTCTTC. Its translation is CASSVTSGYNKQFF.

At least ten counts were recorded for this clonotype. One end of the junction fails to match germline, which may point to a read error. V and J are TRBV5-1 and TRBJ1-2; D is unclear. The CDR3 loop spans 12 amino acids. CDR1 and CDR2 from the germline V gene are SGHRS and YFSETQ. The CDR3 DNA follows: TGTGCCAGTAGTACCGATAACTATGGCTACACCTTC. This encodes CASSTDNYGYTF.

This clonotype occurred a few times. The chain is built from TRBV5-1 and TRBJ2-7; 7 bases match TRBD2. CDR1 and CDR2 from the germline V gene are SGHRS and YFSETQ. There are 17 residues in the CDR3. V trimming: 0 bases; J trimming: 2 bases; junction bases outside the gene matches: 11. The chain's CDR3 is CASSLEVGRSGAYEQYF. CDR3 in DNA: TGCGCCAGCAGCTTGGAAGTCGGGAGGTCTGGTGCCTACGAGCAGTACTTC.

The gene calls are TRBV6-5 and TRBJ1-6; TRBD1 might be the D (6 bases). CDR3 length: 17 amino acids. CDR1 and CDR2 (germline): MNHEY, SVGAGI. V lost 2 bases to trimming and J lost 3 bases, with 14 bases between them. CDR3 sequence reads: CASSYDSTGNYNSPLHF. The CDR3 nucleotides are TGTGCCAGCAGTTACGACTCAACAGGGAACTATAATTCACCCCTCCACTTT.

The V and J genes are TRBV12-3 or TRBV12-4 and TRBJ2-7; D may be TRBD1 (6 bases). V was pared by 5 bases and J by 2 bases, with 10 bases between. The CDR3 sequence is 13 residues long. The CDR3: CASSHRVPYEQYF. CDR3 DNA sequence: TGTGCCAGCAGTCACAGGGTCCCCTACGAGCAGTACTTC.

The J gene is TRBJ2-1, the V gene TRBV9, with 8 bases matching TRBD1. Looked up from germline, CDR1 is SGDLS and CDR2 is YYNGEE. V lost 3 bases to trimming and J lost 4 bases; unmatched junction nucleotides: 3. The CDR3 has 14 residues. The CDR3, as DNA: TGTGCCAGCAGCGAAGGGACAGGATACAATGAGCAGTTCTTC. Protein: CASSEGTGYNEQFF.

This clonotype has just a few counts. The chain carries TRBV15 and TRBJ1-5, with TRBD1 identical over 8 bases. The V gene end was trimmed by 6 bases and the J gene end by 5 bases; junction bases not matched to a gene: 3. This CDR3 spans 13 amino acids. The germline gives CDR1 LNHNV, CDR2 YYDKDF (reference sequence). As DNA, the CDR3 is TGTGCCACCAGTGCGACAGGGGATCAGCCCCAGCATTTT. Its protein is CATSATGDQPQHF.

The J gene is TRBJ2-2, the V gene TRBV5-1; 9 bases match TRBD2. J lost 4 bases, V lost 0 bases, and 4 bases had no gene match. There are 16 residues in the CDR3. CDR1 and CDR2 from the germline V gene are SGHRS and YFSETQ. Written as DNA, the CDR3 is TGCGCCAGCAGCTTGGCCCCGGGACTAGCCACCGGGGAGCTGTTTTTT. Residues: CASSLAPGLATGELFF.

This clonotype occurred a few times. The genes are TRBV20-1 and TRBJ2-1, with 9 positions matching TRBD2. From germline, CDR1 is DFQATT and CDR2 SNEGSKA (reference sequence). The CDR3 length is 15 residues. Losses at the gene ends were 6 bases for V and 5 bases for J; bases not matched to a gene: 11. The CDR3 sequence: CSALYSGRINNEQFF. CDR3 DNA sequence: TGCAGTGCCCTTTATAGCGGGAGAATAAACAATGAGCAGTTCTTC.

V and J are TRBV27 and TRBJ2-7; 8 bases map to TRBD1. Trimming removed 4 bases from V and 4 bases from J; junction bases left unmatched: 9. The CDR3 is made up of 15 amino acids. Germline assignment: CDR1 MNHEY and CDR2 SMNVEV (reference sequence). CDR3 bases: TGTGCCAGCAGTTCCCCGGGACAGGCAATATACGAGCAGTACTTC. This codes for CASSSPGQAIYEQYF.

This clonotype was observed a few times. V is TRBV7-2 and J is TRBJ2-3; 11 nucleotides align to TRBD2. Germline trimming cut 4 bases from V and 7 bases from J; bases unmatched to any gene: 13. The CDR3 has 17 residues. Per the germline V gene, CDR1 is SGHTA and CDR2 is FQGNSA. CDR3 DNA sequence: TGTGCCAGCAGCTCACCACTAGCGGGAGAGTCCCGCCATACGCAGTATTTT. Translation gives CASSSPLAGESRHTQYF. Together with reference TRBV7-2 and TRBJ2-3, the CDR3 gives the full variable domain: GAGVSQSPSNKVTEKGKDVELRCDPISGHTALYWYRQSLGQGLEFLIYFQGNSAPDKSGLPSDRFSAERTGGSVSTLTIQRTQQEDSAVYLCASSSPLAGESRHTQYFGPGTRLTVL.

This clonotype has only a few counts. The CDR3 coding sequence is TGTGCCTGGAGTGTAGGGGGGGGCCCCTACAATGAGCAGTTCTTC. This encodes CAWSVGGGPYNEQFF. V and J are TRBV30 and TRBJ2-1; tentatively, D is TRBD2 (7 bases). CDR1 is GTSNPN and CDR2 is SVGIG in the germline V gene (reference sequence). Trimming removed 0 bases at V and 2 bases at J, with 11 bases between. The CDR3 spans 15 residues.

This clonotype was seen a few times. The chain is built from TRBV20-1 and TRBJ1-1; D remains unclear. Trimming left V 1 base short and J 6 bases short, with 15 bases between. The CDR3 totals 14 residues. The germline V gene has CDR1 DFQATT and CDR2 SNEGSKA (reference sequence). The DNA of the CDR3 is TGCAGTGCTAGAGCACTAGGCTTTAGGTCTGAAGCTTTCTTT. Protein: CSARALGFRSEAFF.

The genes are TRBV3-1 and TRBJ1-1; 10 bases line up with TRBD1. CDR1 LGHDT and CDR2 YNNKEL come from the germline V gene (reference sequence). The CDR3 extends over 14 amino acids. Trimming at V came to 5 bases and at J to 4 bases, leaving 4 bases not matched to a gene. CDR3 loop: CASSFRDRGTEAFF. In nucleotides, the CDR3 is TGTGCCAGCAGCTTCCGGGACAGGGGCACTGAAGCTTTCTTT. The full variable domain, with the rest looked up from reference TRBV3-1 and TRBJ1-1, is DTAVSQTPKYLVTQMGNDKSIKCEQNLGHDTMYWYKQDSKKFLKIMFSYNNKELIINETVPNRFSPKSPDKAHLNLHINSLELGDSAVYFCASSFRDRGTEAFFGQGTRLTVV.

The genes are TRBV3-2 and TRBJ2-7; the table names TRBD2, a call not compared with the DNA. TRBV3-2 is marked as a pseudogene. CDR3 length: 18 amino acids. The CDR3 sequence: CASSQEAVRCEYSYEQYF. The DNA of the CDR3 is TGTGCCAGCAGCCAAGAAGCGGTCAGGTGTGAGTACTCCTACGAGCAGTACTTC.